The 30 T cell receptor beta chains listed next were all sequenced from one sample in a study of control samples from healthy donors and cancer patients. Sequencing used immunoSEQ multiplex PCR; TCRdb keeps in-frame clones, though not all of them. This table has 150,000 to 200,000 clones, around 87% appearing once. Source material: blood. These TCRs come from a woman aged 50 to 65 in good health.

V is TRBV29-1 and J is TRBJ2-1; D remains unclear. The V and J ends lost 4 bases and 0 bases respectively, with 10 bases between them. Germline CDR1 and CDR2: SQVTM and ANQGSEA. The CDR3 has 14 amino acids. The CDR3, as DNA: TGCAGCGTTGTGGGCAGGCGCTCCTACAATGAGCAGTTCTTC. This sequence encodes CSVVGRRSYNEQFF.

The CDR3 sequence: CASSYVSRGELFF. In DNA form, the CDR3 reads TGTGCCAGCAGTTACGTTTCCCGCGGGGAGCTGTTTTTT. The chain combines TRBV6-5 with TRBJ2-2; no reliable D call. Germline V gives CDR1 MNHEY, CDR2 SVGAGI. The CDR3 has 13 residues. V was shortened by 2 bases and J by 7 bases, with 8 bases between the two germline ends.

This chain uses TRBV19 with TRBJ1-3, with D possibly matching TRBD1 (5 bases). The CDR3 contains 14 residues. V lost 5 bases and J 11 bases, leaving 19 bases between the germline ends. Germline V gene sequence: CDR1 LNHDA, CDR2 SQIVND (reference sequence). This CDR3 reads CASSFTGDRGAIYF. As DNA, the CDR3 is TGTGCCAGTAGTTTCACCGGCGACCGGGGGGCCATATATTTT.

The rearrangement joins TRBV6-2 or TRBV6-3 to TRBJ2-3; 8 bases agree with TRBD2. The ends lost 0 bases at V and 2 bases at J; junction bases unmatched: 7. From germline, CDR1 is MNHEY and CDR2 SVGEGT. CDR3 length: 17 amino acids. The CDR3 loop reads CASSYSLAGSYTDTQYF. CDR3 nucleotide sequence: TGTGCCAGCAGTTACTCCCTAGCGGGTAGCTACACAGATACGCAGTATTTT.

CDR3 amino acids: CASSWDGGGREQYF. The CDR3 bases are TGTGCCAGCAGCTGGGACGGGGGGGGACGCGAGCAGTACTTC. The V and J genes are TRBV2 and TRBJ2-7, with 8 bases aligning to TRBD2. J lost 6 bases, V lost 6 bases, and 10 bases had no gene match. Germline CDR1 reads SNHLY; CDR2 reads FYNNEI. This CDR3 spans 14 amino acids.

This chain connects TRBV3-1 (or the pseudogene TRBV3-2) to TRBJ1-1, with D perhaps TRBD1 (6 bases). Per the germline V gene, CDR1 is LGHDT and CDR2 is YNNKEL (reference sequence). The CDR3 spans 13 residues. Trimming cost V 4 bases and J 11 bases, with 17 bases left between them. CDR3 region: CASSRTGMVSAFF. The CDR3, as DNA: TGTGCCAGCAGCCGAACAGGGATGGTCTCGGCTTTCTTT.

This clone turned up a few times. The V call is TRBV3-1 (or the pseudogene TRBV3-2), the J call TRBJ2-7, with a tentative D call TRBD2 (6 bases). The CDR3 has 14 amino acids. Germline assignment: CDR1 LGHDT and CDR2 YNNKEL (reference sequence). V lost 2 bases, J lost 8 bases, and 16 bases lay in between. CDR3 protein: CASSQSGLVPQQYF. CDR3 sequence (DNA): TGTGCCAGCAGCCAATCGGGACTTGTGCCTCAGCAGTACTTC.

This clone was observed a handful of times. The chain combines TRBV19 with TRBJ1-1; 7 nucleotides agree with TRBD1. The germline V gene has CDR1 LNHDA and CDR2 SQIVND (reference sequence). Trimming removed 6 bases from V and 5 bases from J; junction bases left unmatched: 9. CDR3 size: 14 residues. The CDR3: CASSLGQAGTEAFF. The CDR3, as DNA: TGTGCCAGTAGCCTCGGACAGGCGGGAACTGAAGCTTTCTTT.

This clone has only a few counts. The CDR3 coding sequence is TGCAGCGTTGAGCGTGGGACAGACGAGCAGTACTTC. Protein: CSVERGTDEQYF. The V call is TRBV29-1, the J call TRBJ2-7, with TRBD1 identical over 7 bases. Trimming took 3 bases from V and 5 from J; bases not matched to a gene: 4. The CDR3 sequence is 12 residues long. CDR1 SQVTM and CDR2 ANQGSEA come from the germline V gene.

The rearrangement joins TRBV11-2 to TRBJ1-2; D not certain. V was pared by 5 bases and J by 5 bases, with 12 bases between. This CDR3 is 13 amino acids long. The germline CDR1 and CDR2 sequences are SGHAT and FQNNGV. The CDR3 here is CASSPGADYGYTF. The CDR3 coding sequence is TGTGCCAGCAGCCCCGGCGCAGATTATGGCTACACCTTC.

This clone was observed a few times. CDR3: CASSLTPRTSASTDTQYF. CDR3 in DNA: TGTGCCAGCAGCTTAACCCCCCGAACTAGCGCTAGCACAGATACGCAGTATTTT. The chain recombines TRBV7-3 with TRBJ2-3, with 7 bases lining up with TRBD2. The CDR3 is 18 residues long. Trimming at V came to 0 bases and at J to 0 bases, leaving 9 bases not matched to a gene. Germline V gene sequence: CDR1 SGHTA, CDR2 FQGTGA. The variable domain in full, with the rest retrieved from reference TRBV7-3 and TRBJ2-3, is GAGVSQTPSNKVTEKGKYVELRCDPISGHTALYWYRQSLGQGPEFLIYFQGTGAADDSGLPNDRFFAVRPEGSVSTLKIQRTERGDSAVYLCASSLTPRTSASTDTQYFGPGTRLTVL.

This sequence joins TRBV10-3 and TRBJ1-6; D may be TRBD1 (5 bases). This CDR3 is built from 15 residues. Per the germline V gene, CDR1 is ENHRY and CDR2 is SYGVKD. V was clipped by 3 bases and J by 6 bases, with 12 bases between them. CDR3 coding DNA: TGTGCCATCAGTGATGGGGGGAGCTTTAATTCACCCCTCCACTTT. Its translation: CAISDGGSFNSPLHF.

The CDR3 coding sequence is TGCGCCAGCAGGGTGAACGGGGGGGCGAACACCGGGGAGCTGTTTTTT. Translating it yields CASRVNGGANTGELFF. This chain uses TRBV5-1 with TRBJ2-2; 8 nucleotides align to TRBD2. Germline values: CDR1 SGHRS, CDR2 YFSETQ. With 5 bases clipped from V and 0 bases from J, the junction kept 6 bases outside the gene matches. The CDR3 loop spans 16 amino acids.

The CDR3 spells CASSGALSYEQYF. CDR3 nucleotides: TGTGCCAGCAGTGGGGCCCTTTCCTACGAGCAGTACTTC. The chain has TRBV12-3 or TRBV12-4 and TRBJ2-7; possible D gene TRBD1, 5 bases. This CDR3 contains 13 residues. Trimming removed 5 bases from V and 1 base from J, with 9 bases in between.

The chain employs TRBV10-1 and TRBJ1-6, with TRBD1 as a possible D gene (6 bases). V was cut by 6 bases and J by 3 bases, with 12 bases left in between. The CDR3 contains 15 residues. CDR1 and CDR2 (germline): WNHNN, SYGVQD (reference sequence). The CDR3 is CASRPGHRYNSPLHF. The CDR3 bases are TGCGCCAGCAGGCCGGGACACCGCTATAATTCACCCCTCCACTTT.

The V and J genes are TRBV5-1 and TRBJ2-7; D is ambiguous. The CDR3 runs 14 residues. Germline-derived CDR1 and CDR2 are SGHRS and YFSETQ. V dropped 0 bases and J dropped 3 bases, with 10 bases sitting between them. The DNA of the CDR3 is TGCGCCAGCAGCTTGGGACTGGCTTACTACGAGCAGTACTTC. This encodes CASSLGLAYYEQYF. The whole variable domain, remainder taken from reference TRBV5-1 and TRBJ2-7, is KAGVTQTPRYLIKTRGQQVTLSCSPISGHRSVSWYQQTPGQGLQFLFEYFSETQRNKGNFPGRFSGRQFSNSRSEMNVSTLELGDSALYLCASSLGLAYYEQYFGPGTRLTVT.

This clone was counted only a few times. The chain uses TRBV10-3 and TRBJ2-3; the D is unclear. Germline V gene data show CDR1 as ENHRY and CDR2 as SYGVKD. Trimming shortened V by 6 bases and J by 3 bases, and 10 bases separated the two germline ends. The CDR3 sequence is 13 residues long. CDR3 sequence (DNA): TGTGCCATCAGACTGACTGGAACAGATACGCAGTATTTT. Translation: CAIRLTGTDTQYF.

The V call is TRBV6-6, the J call TRBJ2-1; D gene ambiguous. V lost 2 bases and J 9 bases, leaving 11 bases between the germline ends. Germline V lookup: CDR1 MNHNY, CDR2 SVGAGI (reference sequence). The CDR3 runs to 13 residues. CDR3 DNA: TGTGCCAGCAGTTACACCCGGGTTGGTGAGCAGTTCTTC. Translation: CASSYTRVGEQFF.

The chain uses TRBV3-1 (or the pseudogene TRBV3-2) and TRBJ2-7; the D gene is possibly TRBD2 (5 bases). V was trimmed by 4 bases and J by 4 bases, leaving 11 bases between them. This CDR3 contains 13 residues. Germline V gives CDR1 LGHDT, CDR2 YNNKEL (reference sequence). The DNA for the CDR3 is TGTGCCAGCAGCCCCGGGGTAAGGTACGAGCAGTACTTC. Translation gives CASSPGVRYEQYF.

The chain combines TRBV6-5 with TRBJ1-5, with no clear D. Per germline, CDR1 MNHEY and CDR2 SVGAGI. CDR3 length: 14 residues. Trimming shortened V by 0 bases and J by 5 bases, and 8 bases separated the two germline ends. The CDR3 bases are TGTGCCAGCAGTTACTCCCCGGTGTATCAGCCCCAGCATTTT. This encodes CASSYSPVYQPQHF.

The chain combines TRBV28 with TRBJ1-2, with D possibly matching TRBD1 (6 bases). This CDR3 has 13 residues. Between the trimmed V and J ends, which lost 5 bases and 2 bases, there was a span of 9 bases. The germline CDR1 and CDR2 sequences are MDHEN and SYDVKM. The DNA for the CDR3 is TGTGCCAGCAGTCAGGACAGCAACTATGGCTACACCTTC. It translates to CASSQDSNYGYTF.

V usage is TRBV10-3 and J usage is TRBJ2-7; 7 bases match TRBD2. This CDR3 is built from 17 residues. Germline V CDR1 and CDR2: ENHRY, SYGVKD. V shed 2 bases and J 0 bases; nucleotides not matched to a gene: 10. CDR3 residues: CAISEIGSRGSSYEQYF. The CDR3 nucleotides read TGTGCCATCAGTGAGATAGGATCGCGGGGGAGCTCCTACGAGCAGTACTTC.

V and J are TRBV10-3 and TRBJ2-1; the match to TRBD2 covers 7 bases. Germline V lookup: CDR1 ENHRY, CDR2 SYGVKD. After removal of 7 bases from V and 5 bases from J, the junction contained 5 bases not matched to a gene. The CDR3 length is 13 residues. The CDR3 nucleotides read TGTGCCATCAAGCGGGAATTGGACAATGAGCAGTTCTTC. Its protein is CAIKRELDNEQFF.

V and J are TRBV12-3 or TRBV12-4 and TRBJ1-3, with no clear D. The CDR3 has 11 residues. Trimming took off 6 bases at V and 5 bases at J, with 5 bases between the two ends. DNA of the CDR3: TGTGCCAGCAGCCTCCGAAACACCATATATTTT. Translating gives CASSLRNTIYF.

The count of this clone is one. The rearrangement uses TRBV7-8 and TRBJ1-5, with 9 bases matching TRBD1. V lost 4 bases, J lost 3 bases, and 10 bases stayed unmatched. The CDR3 runs 17 residues. Per germline, CDR1 SGHVS and CDR2 FQNEAQ. The chain's CDR3 is CASSSISTGGFNQPQHF. The CDR3 nucleotides read TGTGCCAGCAGCTCGATATCCACAGGGGGCTTCAATCAGCCCCAGCATTTT.

Only one count was recorded for this clone. The CDR3 spells CASSQAGKSYEQYF. CDR3 DNA: TGTGCCAGTAGTCAGGCGGGAAAATCCTACGAGCAGTACTTC. This rearrangement joins TRBV19 to TRBJ2-7, with D perhaps matching TRBD2 (6 bases). Per the germline V gene, CDR1 is LNHDA and CDR2 is SQIVND (reference sequence). V lost 5 bases, J lost 1 base, and 12 bases lay in between. The CDR3 contains 14 residues. Full variable domain (rest looked up from reference TRBV19 and TRBJ2-7): DGGITQSPKYLFRKEGQNVTLSCEQNLNHDAMYWYRQDPGQGLRLIYYSQIVNDFQKGDIAEGYSVSREKKESFPLTVTSAQKNPTAFYLCASSQAGKSYEQYFGPGTRLTVT.

This clone was counted once. The V gene is TRBV3-1 (or the pseudogene TRBV3-2), the J gene TRBJ2-5, with 8 nucleotides matching TRBD1. Germline V CDR1 and CDR2: LGHDT, YNNKEL (reference sequence). This CDR3 is built from 17 residues. V lost 5 bases, J lost 2 bases, and 13 bases stayed unmatched. CDR3 sequence (DNA): TGTGCCAGCAGCTCTAAGGACAGGGAAGGAGGGCAAGAGACCCAGTACTTC. Translating it yields CASSSKDREGGQETQYF.

V is TRBV5-1 and J is TRBJ2-7, with D uncertain. The CDR3 contains 14 residues. Trimming pared 0 bases from V and 5 bases from J, leaving 12 bases between. CDR1 is SGHRS and CDR2 is YFSETQ in the germline V gene. CDR3: CASSLAVPGDEQYF. CDR3 nucleotides: TGCGCCAGCAGCTTGGCCGTCCCCGGTGACGAGCAGTACTTC.

The V call is TRBV7-2, the J call TRBJ2-7, with a possible D match to TRBD2 (5 bases). The V end lost 4 bases, the J end lost 2 bases, and 21 bases lay between the germline ends. Germline CDR1 SGHTA, CDR2 FQGNSA. The CDR3 consists of 17 residues. CDR3 in amino acids: CASSSPPGTRAPYEQYF. Here the CDR3 DNA reads TGTGCCAGCAGCTCTCCACCGGGAACTAGGGCCCCCTACGAGCAGTACTTC.

The gene calls are TRBV19 and TRBJ1-4, with D unclear. Between the trimmed V and J ends, which lost 6 bases and 10 bases, there was a span of 21 bases. Germline lookup yields CDR1 LNHDA and CDR2 SQIVND (reference sequence). The CDR3 covers 15 residues. CDR3 sequence reads: CASRTRIGGSGKLFF. For the CDR3, the DNA is TGTGCCAGTAGGACCAGAATCGGCGGTTCGGGAAAACTGTTTTTT.